This entry features one T cell receptor beta chain sequence. The antigen is unknown. One junction end disagrees with the germline gene, perhaps due to a read error. This entry comes from a study of cytomegalovirus exposure and HLA in healthy donors. Study observations and caveats: Among CMV-associated TCR beta chains, most appeared HLA-restricted in a later analysis.

Germline assignment: CDR1 SSHAT and CDR2 FNYEAQ (reference sequence). CDR3 length: 14 amino acids. The PCR made use of 60 Vbeta and 13 Jbeta primers. Sequenced by immunoSEQ multiplex PCR; TCRdb stores in-frame clones only, minus some. The table lists around 200,000 clones, about 80% of them singletons. This sequence joins TRBV7-7 and TRBJ2-3, with 8 bases identical to TRBD2. Input material: PBMCs. The TCR originated in a boy younger than 18 in good health and CMV-seronegative. The CDR3 sequence is CASSRTSSADTQYF. The CDR3 DNA follows: TGTGCTAGCAGCCGGACTAGCTCTGCAGATACGCAGTATTTT.